Presented here are 22 T cell receptor beta chains from one specimen sequenced in a study of blood T cell repertoires in COVID-19. The protocol was immunoSEQ multiplex PCR, while the TCRdb copy is restricted to in-frame clones and leaves out a portion. The table lists 100,000 to 150,000 clones, around nine tenths of them singletons, with approximately 1.2% in the top ten. Material: peripheral blood. The receptor source for this set is an elderly woman with acute or convalescent COVID-19.

The V call is TRBV29-1, the J call TRBJ2-7; D possibly corresponds to TRBD2 (7 bases). The CDR3 sequence is 14 residues long. Looked up from germline, CDR1 is SQVTM and CDR2 is ANQGSEA. V lost 3 bases and J lost 0, with 12 bases in between. CDR3 sequence reads: CSVELADSSYEQYF. CDR3 nucleotides: TGCAGCGTTGAGCTAGCGGACAGCTCCTACGAGCAGTACTTC.

The chain uses TRBV5-4 and TRBJ2-7; TRBD2 matches 11 bases. The CDR3 runs to 16 residues. The junction had 11 bases not matched to a gene; V was cut back by 5 bases and J by 4 bases. The germline V gene has CDR1 SGHNT and CDR2 YYREEE (reference sequence). The CDR3 DNA reads TGTGCCAGCAGTCCGGGGGGGGGACTAGCGGCTTACGAGCAGTACTTC. As protein: CASSPGGGLAAYEQYF.

This chain joins TRBV27 and TRBJ1-4, with D tentatively TRBD1 (5 bases). There are 12 residues in the CDR3. V lost 6 bases to trimming and J lost 8 bases, with 10 bases between them. The germline V gene has CDR1 MNHEY and CDR2 SMNVEV (reference sequence). CDR3 sequence reads: CASRRGFEKLFF. In DNA form, the CDR3 reads TGTGCCAGCAGACGGGGGTTCGAAAAACTGTTTTTT.

This clone was seen once. The chain combines TRBV18 with TRBJ2-7; D might be TRBD2 (5 bases). There are 14 residues in the CDR3. Germline CDR1 reads KGHSH; CDR2 reads LQKENI. Trimming took off 0 bases at V and 7 bases at J, with 13 bases between the two ends. CDR3 amino acids: CASSPPAATGEQYF. The CDR3 DNA is TGTGCCAGCTCACCACCGGCAGCTACGGGGGAGCAGTACTTC.

V gene TRBV19 combines with J gene TRBJ1-6; possible D gene TRBD1, 5 bases. This CDR3 has 15 amino acids. V shed 1 base and J shed 7 bases, with 11 bases lying between them. Germline loops: CDR1 LNHDA, CDR2 SQIVND (reference sequence). The CDR3 reads CASSIGSWGNSPLHF. In DNA form, the CDR3 reads TGTGCCAGTAGTATAGGCAGCTGGGGCAATTCACCCCTCCACTTT.

In this sample, this clone turned up a few times. The chain couples TRBV5-6 to TRBJ2-7; 9 bases are a match to TRBD1. V was pared by 4 bases and J by 5 bases, with 7 bases of the junction left unmatched. CDR1 SGHDT and CDR2 YYEEEE come from the germline V gene. The CDR3 runs to 14 residues. This CDR3 reads CASSVRDRENEQYF. As DNA, the CDR3 is TGTGCCAGCAGCGTCCGGGACAGGGAAAACGAGCAGTACTTC.

This chain links TRBV2 with TRBJ2-7; 7 bases line up with TRBD2. The trim removed 5 bases at V and 5 bases at J, leaving 6 bases unmatched. Per the germline V gene, CDR1 is SNHLY and CDR2 is FYNNEI. This CDR3 is 13 amino acids long. CDR3 sequence: CASSLRLAHEQYF. CDR3 bases: TGTGCCAGCAGTCTGAGACTAGCCCACGAGCAGTACTTC.

This chain connects TRBV7-3 to TRBJ2-3; 8 bases line up with TRBD2. V lost 5 bases to trimming and J lost 0 bases; unmatched junction nucleotides: 4. Germline assignment: CDR1 SGHTA and CDR2 FQGTGA. The CDR3 consists of 15 residues. As DNA, the CDR3 is TGTGCCAGCAGCAAAATAGCGGGAAGCACAGATACGCAGTATTTT. Protein product: CASSKIAGSTDTQYF.

The chain couples TRBV7-9 to TRBJ2-4, with TRBD1 as a possible D gene (7 bases). Deletions cut 5 bases from V and 14 bases from J, with 22 bases between. The germline V gene encodes CDR1 SEHNR and CDR2 FQNEAQ (reference sequence). The CDR3 loop spans 14 amino acids. The CDR3 DNA follows: TGTGCCAGCAGCCCGGGGGCAGGGGGTGCCATCGAGTACTTC. Translated: CASSPGAGGAIEYF.

In its sample, this clone was seen a few times. The CDR3, as DNA: TGTGCCAGCAGCCAAGGGAGGGGCTCCGCCTACGAGCAGTACTTC. As protein: CASSQGRGSAYEQYF. The rearrangement links TRBV4-2 to TRBJ2-7; D is possibly TRBD2 (6 bases). V shed 1 base and J shed 2 bases, with 12 bases lying between them. Germline CDR1 and CDR2: LGHNA and YNFKEQ. This CDR3 has 15 amino acids.

This clone was seen only a few times. In nucleotides, the CDR3 is TGTGCCAGTAGTAGTGGACATCTCTCTGGAAACACCATATATTTT. Protein: CASSSGHLSGNTIYF. V is TRBV19 and J is TRBJ1-3; possible D gene TRBD1, 5 bases. Between the trimmed V and J ends, which lost 4 bases and 0 bases, there was a span of 10 bases. This CDR3 spans 15 amino acids. In germline, CDR1 is LNHDA, CDR2 SQIVND (reference sequence).

The chain couples TRBV10-2 to TRBJ1-1; 9 bases align to TRBD1. V lost 4 bases, J lost 0 bases, and 9 bases stayed unmatched. The germline V gene has CDR1 WSHSY and CDR2 SAAADI. CDR3 length: 17 residues. The CDR3 sequence: CASSAAGTGSLNTEAFF. CDR3 nucleotides: TGCGCCAGCAGTGCAGCCGGGACAGGGTCCTTGAACACTGAAGCTTTCTTT.

This sequence joins TRBV6-5 and TRBJ1-1; 9 nucleotides agree with TRBD1. Per germline, CDR1 MNHEY and CDR2 SVGAGI. CDR3 length equals 15 residues. The V and J ends lost 2 bases and 4 bases, in that order; junction bases with no gene match: 5. The DNA for the CDR3 is TGTGCCAGCAGTTACACAGGGGGCCTAGGCACTGAAGCTTTCTTT. It is translated as CASSYTGGLGTEAFF.

V and J are TRBV5-1 and TRBJ2-7; 7 bases line up with TRBD2. CDR3 length: 13 amino acids. The J segment lost 4 bases and the V segment lost 2 bases, leaving 3 bases of the junction unmatched. Looked up from germline, CDR1 is SGHRS and CDR2 is YFSETQ. The CDR3: CASSFTGGYEQYF. The CDR3 coding sequence is TGCGCCAGCAGCTTCACCGGGGGGTACGAGCAGTACTTC.

V is TRBV3-1 (or the pseudogene TRBV3-2) and J is TRBJ2-3, with 12 bases matching TRBD2. After removal of 4 bases from V and 5 bases from J, the junction contained 7 bases not matched to a gene. The germline gives CDR1 LGHDT, CDR2 YNNKEL (reference sequence). The CDR3 runs to 16 residues. The CDR3: CASSLTSGGVGDTQYF. The CDR3 DNA reads as TGTGCCAGCAGCCTGACTAGCGGGGGAGTTGGAGATACGCAGTATTTT.

The V call is TRBV6-1, the J call TRBJ1-1; TRBD1 might be the D (6 bases). Looked up from germline, CDR1 is MNHNS and CDR2 is SASEGT. V gave up 3 bases and J gave up 3 bases, with 17 bases separating them. There are 16 residues in the CDR3. CDR3: CASSEDDLKGDTEAFF. CDR3 in DNA: TGTGCCAGCAGTGAGGACGATCTAAAGGGGGACACTGAAGCTTTCTTT.

The J gene is TRBJ2-5, the V gene TRBV5-1; weak D call: TRBD2 (5 bases). Germline V CDR1 and CDR2: SGHRS, YFSETQ. The length of the CDR3 is 14 residues. Trimming cost V 2 bases and J 1 base, with 9 bases left between them. The CDR3 loop reads CASSFSSGQETQYF. CDR3 DNA sequence: TGCGCCAGCAGCTTTTCCAGCGGCCAAGAGACCCAGTACTTC. Based on the CDR3 plus reference TRBV5-1 and TRBJ2-5, the full variable domain is KAGVTQTPRYLIKTRGQQVTLSCSPISGHRSVSWYQQTPGQGLQFLFEYFSETQRNKGNFPGRFSGRQFSNSRSEMNVSTLELGDSALYLCASSFSSGQETQYFGPGTRLLVL.

J is TRBJ1-2 and V is TRBV11-2; unclear D gene. The CDR3 spans 12 residues. The germline V gene has CDR1 SGHAT and CDR2 FQNNGV. Trimming cost V 5 bases and J 9 bases, with 13 bases left between them. The CDR3 reads CASSLDKHSYTF. In nucleotides, the CDR3 is TGTGCCAGCAGCCTTGACAAGCATAGCTACACCTTC.

The rearrangement uses TRBV4-1 and TRBJ1-1; D is perhaps TRBD1 (6 bases). Germline assignment: CDR1 MGHRA and CDR2 YSYEKL. V lost 3 bases, J lost 4 bases, and 12 bases lay in between. CDR3 length: 14 residues. In nucleotides, the CDR3 is TGCGCCAGCAGCCACGGACAGCAGAGCACTGAAGCTTTCTTT. This encodes CASSHGQQSTEAFF.

This chain connects TRBV10-3 to TRBJ1-2, with 7 bases aligning to TRBD1. The CDR3 contains 13 residues. V shed 10 bases and J 4 bases; nucleotides not matched to a gene: 9. Germline lookup yields CDR1 ENHRY and CDR2 SYGVKD. CDR3 region: CATRTGDFYGYTF. As DNA, the CDR3 is TGTGCCACCCGGACAGGTGATTTCTATGGCTACACCTTC.

The chain is built from TRBV6-2 or TRBV6-3 and TRBJ2-3; TRBD2 is a possible D gene (5 bases). CDR1 and CDR2 from the germline V gene are MNHEY and SVGEGT. The CDR3 runs 15 residues. V was shortened by 0 bases and J by 6 bases, with 13 bases between the two germline ends. The DNA for the CDR3 is TGTGCCAGCAGTTACTCACTCCCGACTATCGATACGCAGTATTTT. Translation: CASSYSLPTIDTQYF.

This chain links TRBV4-1 with TRBJ2-2, with D unresolved. From germline, CDR1 is MGHRA and CDR2 YSYEKL. V was cut by 1 base and J by 5 bases, with 8 bases left in between. CDR3 length equals 14 residues. The CDR3: CASSQGSWTGELFF. In DNA form, the CDR3 reads TGCGCCAGCAGCCAAGGGAGTTGGACCGGGGAGCTGTTTTTT.